The TCR beta chain described here comes from a study of cytomegalovirus exposure and HLA in healthy donors. This CDR3 has 14 amino acids. Trimming left V 6 bases short and J 1 base short, with 11 bases between. Germline V lookup: CDR1 SNHLY, CDR2 FYNNEI. Primers: 60 Vbeta forward and 13 Jbeta reverse. Method: immunoSEQ multiplex PCR; TCRdb's copy keeps in-frame clones and lacks some. The sample has 110,000 to 150,000 clones; roughly 80% are singletons. The material sequenced was PBMCs. This TCR was sampled from a female donor in good health and CMV-seronegative. The V and J genes are TRBV2 and TRBJ2-3; D is possibly TRBD1 (6 bases). CDR3: CASSRGGGTDTQYF. The CDR3 bases are TGTGCCAGCAGCAGAGGGGGAGGCACAGATACGCAGTATTTT.